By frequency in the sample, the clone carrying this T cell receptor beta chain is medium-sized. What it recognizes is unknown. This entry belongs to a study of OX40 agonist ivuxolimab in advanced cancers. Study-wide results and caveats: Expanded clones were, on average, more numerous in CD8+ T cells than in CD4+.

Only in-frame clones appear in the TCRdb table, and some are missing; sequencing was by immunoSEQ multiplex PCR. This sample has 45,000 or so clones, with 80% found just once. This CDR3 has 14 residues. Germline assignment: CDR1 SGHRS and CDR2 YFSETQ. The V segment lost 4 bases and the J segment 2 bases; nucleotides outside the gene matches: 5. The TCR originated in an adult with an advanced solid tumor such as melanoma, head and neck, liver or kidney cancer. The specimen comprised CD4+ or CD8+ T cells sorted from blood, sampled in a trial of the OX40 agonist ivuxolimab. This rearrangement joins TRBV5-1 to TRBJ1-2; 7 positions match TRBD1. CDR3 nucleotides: TGCGCCAGCAGCCCTCGGGACAGAAACTATGGCTACACCTTC. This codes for CASSPRDRNYGYTF.